These 24 T cell receptor beta chains originate from one sample sequenced in a study of blood T cells in healthy people across ages. With a J-beta primer mix and a sample-barcoded 5' primer, a second PCR ran 7 to 11 cycles. TCRdb redid the calling of the 5' RACE reads with MiXCR, one entry per CDR3 protein. Among 550,000 to 600,000 distinct CDR3 sequences listed, around half were seen once. Material: blood. Source of these receptors: an elderly man in good health.

The chain is built from TRBV18 and TRBJ2-3; D ambiguous. Trimming stripped 6 bases from V and 4 bases from J, with 17 bases between. Germline-derived CDR1 and CDR2 are KGHSH and LQKENI. The CDR3 is 15 amino acids. CDR3 DNA: TGTGCCAGCTCGTCAAATGGGCCGCCGGCAGATACGCAGTATTTT. Translated, it gives CASSSNGPPADTQYF.

The rearrangement joins TRBV3-1 to TRBJ2-1; 8 bases agree with TRBD2. The CDR3 extends over 16 amino acids. Germline V gene data show CDR1 as LGHDT and CDR2 as YNNKEL (reference sequence). With V trimmed by 4 bases and J by 7 bases, 12 bases remained unmatched. The CDR3 DNA sequence: TGTGCCAGCAGCCTCAGAGGGACTAGGATAGGGAATGAGCAGTTCTTC. Translating it yields CASSLRGTRIGNEQFF.

The gene calls are TRBV10-3 and TRBJ1-1, with D possibly TRBD1 on 5 matching bases. CDR3 length: 15 residues. CDR1 and CDR2 (germline): ENHRY, SYGVKD. The V end lost 0 bases, the J end lost 1 base, and 9 bases lay between the germline ends. The CDR3 spells CAISESTGQNTEAFF. Here the CDR3 DNA reads TGTGCCATCAGTGAGTCGACGGGGCAGAACACTGAAGCTTTCTTT.

Regarding this clonotype: Relative to the germline gene, one junction end is altered; a read error may explain this. The chain combines TRBV6-5 with TRBJ2-6, with a tentative D call TRBD1 (5 bases). The V gene's germline CDR1 is MNHEY and CDR2 SVGAGI. The CDR3 is 16 residues long. This CDR3 reads CASRPQVSSRANALTF. The CDR3 nucleotides are TGTGCCAGCAGGCCACAGGTCAGCTCTAGGGCCAACGCCCTGACTTTC.

The chain joins TRBV4-3 to TRBJ2-1; 11 nucleotides match TRBD2. The CDR3 length is 16 residues. Germline CDR1 LGHNA, CDR2 YSLEER. V trimming: 1 base; J trimming: 7 bases; junction bases outside the gene matches: 6. The DNA for the CDR3 is TGCGCCAGCAGCCAAGCCGGGACTAGCGGATTAAATGAGCAGTTCTTC. Translated: CASSQAGTSGLNEQFF.

This clonotype was seen only a few times. The chain is built from TRBV6-5 and TRBJ1-6; tentatively, D is TRBD1 (5 bases). This CDR3 is 14 amino acids long. Deletions cut 8 bases from V and 2 bases from J, with 10 bases between. The germline V gene has CDR1 MNHEY and CDR2 SVGAGI. CDR3 loop: CASGDRPYNSPLHF. CDR3 sequence (DNA): TGTGCCAGCGGCGACAGACCCTATAATTCACCCCTCCACTTT.

This clonotype was recorded a few times. This chain uses TRBV15 with TRBJ2-1; no reliable D call. Germline V gene lookup returns CDR1 LNHNV and CDR2 YYDKDF (reference sequence). Trimming shortened V by 0 bases and J by 8 bases, and 11 bases separated the two germline ends. This CDR3 is built from 14 residues. The CDR3, as DNA: TGTGCCACCAGCAGAGATCTTACTGGAGATGAGCAGTTCTTC. Its protein product is CATSRDLTGDEQFF. Filled out from reference TRBV15 and TRBJ2-1, the complete variable domain reads DAMVIQNPRYQVTQFGKPVTLSCSQTLNHNVMYWYQQKSSQAPKLLFHYYDKDFNNEADTPDNFQSRRPNTSFCFLDIRSPGLGDTAMYLCATSRDLTGDEQFFGPGTRLTVL.

The chain has TRBV20-1 and TRBJ2-1, with TRBD2 as a possible D gene (5 bases). The V end lost 7 bases, the J end lost 3 bases, and 13 bases lay between the germline ends. From germline, CDR1 is DFQATT and CDR2 SNEGSKA (reference sequence). The CDR3 length is 13 residues. The CDR3: CSGPLGLYNEQFF. In DNA form, the CDR3 reads TGCAGTGGCCCCCTTGGACTCTACAATGAGCAGTTCTTC.

This clonotype was observed a few times. The rearrangement joins TRBV5-1 to TRBJ1-1, with 8 bases fitting TRBD1. CDR3 length: 18 residues. Germline V gene data show CDR1 as SGHRS and CDR2 as YFSETQ. V dropped 1 base and J dropped 1; count of bases not matched to a gene: 12. The CDR3 DNA reads as TGCGCCAGCAGCTTGACCCCTCCGGGACAGGTCACGAACACTGAAGCTTTCTTT. Protein sequence: CASSLTPPGQVTNTEAFF.

The chain has TRBV12-3 or TRBV12-4 and TRBJ2-3; D call uncertain. Trimming shortened V by 2 bases and J by 6 bases, and 27 bases separated the two germline ends. The CDR3 sequence is 19 residues long. The CDR3 nucleotides are TGTGCCAGCAGTTTATACCCCGGTTCCGGGCATGAAGGTGCGGATACGCAGTATTTT. Its protein is CASSLYPGSGHEGADTQYF.

The rearrangement uses TRBV20-1 and TRBJ2-5; D perhaps matches TRBD1 (5 bases). Germline CDR1 reads DFQATT; CDR2 reads SNEGSKA (reference sequence). V shed 2 bases and J shed 5 bases, with 15 bases lying between them. The CDR3 covers 14 residues. The DNA for the CDR3 is TGCAGTGCTAGACCCCCGGCAGGGAAGGAGACCCAGTACTTC. It encodes CSARPPAGKETQYF.

The chain joins TRBV10-3 to TRBJ2-2; D is perhaps TRBD2 (6 bases). Germline V gives CDR1 ENHRY, CDR2 SYGVKD. CDR3 size: 14 residues. The germline V and J ends were trimmed by 8 bases and 6 bases, with 16 bases remaining between them. The CDR3 here is CAIGGGRAAGELFF. As DNA, the CDR3 is TGTGCCATCGGGGGAGGCAGGGCGGCCGGGGAGCTGTTTTTT.

This chain links TRBV20-1 with TRBJ2-4, with a weak D call TRBD2 (6 bases). The germline V and J ends were trimmed by 2 bases and 1 base, with 18 bases remaining between them. This CDR3 region has 17 residues. CDR1 and CDR2 from the germline V gene are DFQATT and SNEGSKA (reference sequence). CDR3 coding DNA: TGCAGTGCTAGACACGGGAGAGGGGTCGGGGCCAAAAACATTCAGTACTTC. Translated: CSARHGRGVGAKNIQYF.

The rearrangement joins TRBV11-2 to TRBJ2-6; D call uncertain. The CDR3 is 16 amino acids. V gave up 3 bases and J gave up 0 bases, with 9 bases separating them. Germline loops: CDR1 SGHAT, CDR2 FQNNGV. The CDR3 region has the DNA TGTGCCAGCAGCTTGAGACATTTCTCTGGGGCCAACGTCCTGACTTTC. This translates into CASSLRHFSGANVLTF.

This rearrangement joins TRBV28 to TRBJ2-2; D ambiguous. The ends were cut back, 6 bases at V and 0 bases at J, with 8 bases in the middle. Germline CDR1 and CDR2: MDHEN and SYDVKM. The CDR3 is 14 amino acids. CDR3 nucleotide sequence: TGTGCCAGCAGCCCGTTCGCGAACACCGGGGAGCTGTTTTTT. Translation gives CASSPFANTGELFF.

The chain recombines TRBV2 with TRBJ1-2, with D uncertain. Germline V CDR1 and CDR2: SNHLY, FYNNEI. This CDR3 has 14 amino acids. V was trimmed by 1 base and J by 5 bases, leaving 11 bases between them. CDR3 sequence (DNA): TGTGCCAGCAGTGAAGACAGAACAAGTTATGGCTACACCTTC. Translated, it gives CASSEDRTSYGYTF.

J is TRBJ2-1 and V is TRBV20-1, with 7 bases aligning to TRBD2. Germline values: CDR1 DFQATT, CDR2 SNEGSKA (reference sequence). The length of the CDR3 is 15 residues. J was trimmed by 2 bases and V by 1 base; bases with no gene match: 5. The CDR3 loop reads CSARVSGITYNEQFF. In DNA form, the CDR3 reads TGCAGTGCTAGAGTAAGCGGGATAACCTACAATGAGCAGTTCTTC.

The chain joins TRBV6-2 or TRBV6-3 to TRBJ2-7, with 7 bases aligning to TRBD2. The CDR3 spans 15 residues. Germline V gives CDR1 MNHEY, CDR2 SVGEGT. With 7 bases clipped from V and 2 bases from J, the junction kept 11 bases outside the gene matches. The CDR3 here is CASIPGGAKTYEQYF. CDR3 coding DNA: TGTGCCAGCATCCCGGGGGGTGCCAAAACCTACGAGCAGTACTTC.

This rearrangement joins TRBV12-3 or TRBV12-4 to TRBJ2-1; D is undetermined. The CDR3 loop spans 18 amino acids. V was trimmed by 6 bases and J by 0 bases, leaving 21 bases between them. The CDR3 nucleotides read TGTGCCAGCAGACTTCGCCCGAGACAAGCTGGCTCCTACAATGAGCAGTTCTTC. Protein sequence: CASRLRPRQAGSYNEQFF.

The rearrangement links TRBV7-2 to TRBJ2-3; unclear D gene. The CDR3 consists of 16 residues. Looked up from germline, CDR1 is SGHTA and CDR2 is FQGNSA. V shed 3 bases and J shed 1 base, with 14 bases lying between them. The CDR3 DNA follows: TGTGCCAGCAGCTTTCGTTCGGGCCTGGGCACAGATACGCAGTATTTT. Protein product: CASSFRSGLGTDTQYF.

The rearrangement links TRBV7-9 to TRBJ2-7; TRBD2 might be the D (5 bases). Trimming cost V 4 bases and J 2 bases, with 15 bases left between them. This CDR3 comprises 15 residues. Germline assignment: CDR1 SEHNR and CDR2 FQNEAQ (reference sequence). As DNA, the CDR3 is TGTGCCAGCAGCTCTGGTTCGGGTAGCGCCTACGAGCAGTACTTC. It codes for CASSSGSGSAYEQYF.

The chain recombines TRBV6-2 or TRBV6-3 with TRBJ2-1; D is ambiguous. Germline assignment: CDR1 MNHEY and CDR2 SVGEGT. Trimming took 5 bases from V and 10 from J, leaving 12 bases between them. The CDR3 totals 12 residues. The CDR3 sequence is CASSHYSTEQFF. Here the CDR3 DNA reads TGTGCCAGCAGTCACTACAGCACCGAGCAGTTCTTC.

This clonotype was counted between two and nine times. In DNA form, the CDR3 reads TGCAGTGGAGCGGAGGGGGGAACCTACGAGCAGTACTTC. Encoded protein: CSGAEGGTYEQYF. The rearrangement uses TRBV20-1 and TRBJ2-7, with D perhaps TRBD1 or TRBD2 (6 bases each). Trimming cost V 7 bases and J 2 bases, with 15 bases left between them. The CDR3 length is 13 residues. Germline V CDR1 and CDR2: DFQATT, SNEGSKA (reference sequence).

V usage is TRBV4-2 and J usage is TRBJ1-2; TRBD1 is a possible D gene (5 bases). Germline loops: CDR1 LGHNA, CDR2 YNFKEQ. The CDR3 has 15 amino acids. Trimming pared 4 bases from V and 8 bases from J, leaving 20 bases between. CDR3 sequence (DNA): TGTGCCAGCAGCCGAGGACCGGAGGGGCGAAGCGGCTACACCTTC. Its protein product is CASSRGPEGRSGYTF.